This T cell receptor (beta chain) appears in the sequencing data of a study of cytomegalovirus exposure and HLA in healthy donors. Trimming removed 7 bases from V and 3 bases from J, with 12 bases in between. The length of the CDR3 is 14 residues. Germline loops: CDR1 LNHDA, CDR2 SQIVND (reference sequence). The primer mix had 60 Vbeta and 13 Jbeta primers. The table came from immunoSEQ multiplex PCR; TCRdb's copy has only in-frame clones and leaves some out. The table lists 120,000 to 150,000 clones, about 80% of them singletons, with about 2.2% in the top ten. The sample holds one count of this clone.

The receptor was derived from a man aged 25 to 40 in good health and CMV-seronegative. The rearrangement joins TRBV19 to TRBJ2-2, with a weak D call TRBD1 (5 bases). Sequenced sample: PBMCs. The CDR3 DNA reads TGTGCCAGTACCGAAGACAGATACACCGGGGAGCTGTTTTTT. Protein: CASTEDRYTGELFF.